The T cell receptor beta chain described here comes from a study of blood T cell repertoires in COVID-19. For the study at large: Samples came from the United States, Italy and Spain, spanning acute and convalescent COVID-19. Sources were T cells, B-cell-depleted T cells, or PBMCs; the material itself was cDNA or gDNA.

Source study methods: From reference gene primer amplification, estimates of nucleated cell counts were derived. TCRdb keeps only in-frame clones here, not all; method: immunoSEQ multiplex PCR. The D gene and trimming were derived from the DNA, and the V and J assignments and clone size from that table. The sample shows tens of thousands of clones, 80% to 90% of them seen only once. The CDR3 consists of 14 residues. Looked up from germline, CDR1 is SGHDT and CDR2 is YYEEEE. Trimming removed 3 bases from V and 8 bases from J; junction bases left unmatched: 9. The chain recombines TRBV5-6 with TRBJ2-3, with 7 nucleotides matching TRBD1. This sequence was found in a man aged 50-60 years with active COVID-19. Sequences were obtained from peripheral blood. Here the CDR3 DNA reads TGTGCCAGCAGCTCAGGACTGAGACAGGGTACGCAGTATTTT. It encodes CASSSGLRQGTQYF.